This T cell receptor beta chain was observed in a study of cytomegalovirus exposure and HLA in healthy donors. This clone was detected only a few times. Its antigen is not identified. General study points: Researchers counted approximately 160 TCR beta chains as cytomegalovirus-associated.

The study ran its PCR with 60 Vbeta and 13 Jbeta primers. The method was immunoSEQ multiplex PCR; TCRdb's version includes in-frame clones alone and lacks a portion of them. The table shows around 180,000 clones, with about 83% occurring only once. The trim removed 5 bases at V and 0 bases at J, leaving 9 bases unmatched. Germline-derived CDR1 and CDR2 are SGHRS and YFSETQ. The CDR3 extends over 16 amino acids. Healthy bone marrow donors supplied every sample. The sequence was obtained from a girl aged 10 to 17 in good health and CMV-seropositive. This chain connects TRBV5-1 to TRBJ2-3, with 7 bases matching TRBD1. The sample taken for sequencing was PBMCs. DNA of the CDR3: TGCGCCAGCAGACACAGTTACAGGGGTAGCACAGATACGCAGTATTTT. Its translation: CASRHSYRGSTDTQYF. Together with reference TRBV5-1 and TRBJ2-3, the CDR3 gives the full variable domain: KAGVTQTPRYLIKTRGQQVTLSCSPISGHRSVSWYQQTPGQGLQFLFEYFSETQRNKGNFPGRFSGRQFSNSRSEMNVSTLELGDSALYLCASRHSYRGSTDTQYFGPGTRLTVL.